This T cell receptor (beta chain) stems from a study of cytomegalovirus exposure and HLA in healthy donors. Study outcomes and limitations: CMV antigen specificity of a few CMV-associated chains was confirmed in vitro. The classifier reportedly diagnosed cytomegalovirus status with high sensitivity and specificity. Across donors, presence/absence analyses took sequencing depth to be roughly uniform.

The PCR contained 60 Vbeta and 13 Jbeta primers. Assay used: immunoSEQ multiplex PCR; TCRdb lists only in-frame clones, some missing. The profile shows around 92,000 clones, about four fifths of them singletons. Likely unrecorded immune exposures existed in these nominally healthy donors. Worth noting for this clone: Its antigen is unidentified.

The sequenced sample was PBMCs. The TCR comes from a female donor in good health and CMV-seropositive.

The CDR3 loop is CAWNRGPNTGELFF. The CDR3 bases are TGTGCCTGGAACAGGGGCCCGAACACCGGGGAGCTGTTTTTT. V is TRBV30 and J is TRBJ2-2, with 7 nucleotides matching TRBD1. J gave up 0 bases and V 4 bases, and 2 bases lay outside the gene matches. The CDR3 covers 14 residues. CDR1 and CDR2 from the germline V gene are GTSNPN and SVGIG (reference sequence).